This entry lists 19 T cell receptor beta chains sequenced from one sample in a study of T cells in narcolepsy. The protocol was immunoSEQ multiplex PCR, while the TCRdb copy is restricted to in-frame clones and leaves out a portion. Of about 33,000 clones in the sample, 90% were seen once. Sequencing was done on a sample of CD45RA- memory CD4+ T cells from PBMCs. Receptors originate from a human donor with narcolepsy.

The V call is TRBV27, the J call TRBJ2-3, with 7 bases lining up with TRBD1. V was clipped by 6 bases and J by 2 bases; unmatched bases: 8. Germline CDR1 is MNHEY and CDR2 is SMNVEV (reference sequence). This CDR3 is 15 amino acids long. The CDR3 bases are TGTGCCAGCAGGCTACACAGGGGATACACAGATACGCAGTATTTT. Translated, it gives CASRLHRGYTDTQYF.

The V and J genes are TRBV2 and TRBJ2-3; D is perhaps TRBD2 (6 bases). From germline, CDR1 is SNHLY and CDR2 FYNNEI. Trimming pared 4 bases from V and 1 base from J, leaving 6 bases between. The CDR3 is made up of 13 amino acids. DNA of the CDR3: TGTGCCAGCAGTGGGAGGGGCACAGATACGCAGTATTTT. Protein product: CASSGRGTDTQYF. The full variable domain, rest sourced from reference TRBV2 and TRBJ2-3, is EPEVTQTPSHQVTQMGQEVILRCVPISNHLYFYWYRQILGQKVEFLVSFYNNEISEKSEIFDDQFSVERPDGSNFTLKIRSTKLEDSAMYFCASSGRGTDTQYFGPGTRLTVL.

J is TRBJ2-2 and V is TRBV18, with D tentatively TRBD1 (6 bases). V lost 5 bases to trimming and J lost 4 bases, with 11 bases between them. Germline V gene sequence: CDR1 KGHSH, CDR2 LQKENI. The CDR3 has 14 residues. As DNA, the CDR3 is TGTGCCAGCTCATTCGACAGGATCACCGGGGAGCTGTTTTTT. It translates to CASSFDRITGELFF.

This CDR3 reads CASSQATGINEKLFF. CDR3 sequence (DNA): TGTGCCAGCTCACAGGCGACAGGGATTAATGAAAAACTGTTTTTT. This rearrangement joins TRBV18 to TRBJ1-4; 7 positions agree with TRBD1. Looked up from germline, CDR1 is KGHSH and CDR2 is LQKENI. Trimming took 4 bases from V and 4 from J; bases not matched to a gene: 6. This CDR3 comprises 15 residues.

CDR3 sequence reads: CASSLGSASTDTQYF. The DNA for the CDR3 is TGTGCCAGCAGCCTAGGCTCCGCTAGCACAGATACGCAGTATTTT. The V and J genes are TRBV7-2 and TRBJ2-3; unclear D gene. The CDR3 loop spans 15 amino acids. Germline loops: CDR1 SGHTA, CDR2 FQGNSA. V gave up 5 bases and J gave up 0 bases, with 12 bases separating them.

This chain uses TRBV2 with TRBJ1-1; D uncertain. CDR3 length: 14 residues. The germline V and J ends were trimmed by 3 bases and 1 base, with 9 bases remaining between them. Germline V gene sequence: CDR1 SNHLY, CDR2 FYNNEI. The CDR3 reads CASSELQRNTEAFF. In DNA, the CDR3 is TGTGCCAGCAGTGAGCTTCAGAGGAACACTGAAGCTTTCTTT.

The V and J genes are TRBV27 and TRBJ2-2; D is perhaps TRBD1 (6 bases). Deletions cut 3 bases from V and 6 bases from J, with 20 bases between. This CDR3 is 17 amino acids long. From germline, CDR1 is MNHEY and CDR2 SMNVEV (reference sequence). This CDR3 is CASSLPTVRQDSGELFF. The CDR3 coding sequence is TGTGCCAGCAGTTTGCCGACAGTAAGACAGGATTCCGGGGAGCTGTTTTTT.

This chain uses TRBV19 with TRBJ1-2, with D maybe TRBD1 (6 bases). Trimming shortened V by 7 bases and J by 8 bases, and 14 bases separated the two germline ends. The length of the CDR3 is 12 residues. In germline, CDR1 is LNHDA, CDR2 SQIVND (reference sequence). CDR3 in DNA: TGTGCCAGTAAAACCGGGACAAGCGGCTACACCTTC. Translated, it gives CASKTGTSGYTF.

The J gene is TRBJ2-5, the V gene TRBV1; the table gives TRBD2 as D, unverified against the DNA. TRBV1 is classified as a pseudogene. The CDR3 has 18 amino acids. The CDR3 reads CTSSQDPSTSGGEETQYF. The DNA for the CDR3 is TGCACCAGCAGCCAAGATCCGTCGACTAGCGGGGGGGAAGAGACCCAGTACTTC.

The V call is TRBV7-9, the J call TRBJ1-6; D gene ambiguous. Trimming took off 5 bases at V and 8 bases at J, with 19 bases between the two ends. From germline, CDR1 is SEHNR and CDR2 FQNEAQ (reference sequence). This CDR3 is 16 amino acids long. CDR3 sequence reads: CASSNQMRELHSPLHF. DNA for the CDR3: TGTGCCAGCAGCAACCAAATGAGGGAACTCCATTCACCCCTCCACTTT.

The genes are TRBV4-1 and TRBJ1-2; D uncertain. Per the germline V gene, CDR1 is MGHRA and CDR2 is YSYEKL. This CDR3 region has 15 residues. V lost 0 bases to trimming and J lost 8 bases, with 16 bases between them. The CDR3 DNA reads as TGCGCCAGCAGCCAAGATTATTCCCGGGGAGGCGGCTACACCTTC. Translation gives CASSQDYSRGGGYTF.

This sequence joins TRBV28 and TRBJ1-5; 9 bases line up with TRBD1. With 4 bases clipped from V and 5 bases from J, the junction kept 3 bases outside the gene matches. The CDR3 sequence is 14 residues long. Germline V lookup: CDR1 MDHEN, CDR2 SYDVKM. The CDR3 bases are TGTGCCAGCAGTTCGGGACAGGGTCATCAGCCCCAGCATTTT. As protein: CASSSGQGHQPQHF.

The chain recombines TRBV7-2 with TRBJ1-6; D may be TRBD1 (5 bases). Looked up from germline, CDR1 is SGHTA and CDR2 is FQGNSA. V lost 5 bases and J lost 8, with 22 bases in between. The CDR3 extends over 17 amino acids. The CDR3 coding sequence is TGTGCCAGCAGCCCCCGTTGGGGCGAATACGGTGATTCACCCCTCCACTTT. Amino acid sequence: CASSPRWGEYGDSPLHF. Full variable domain (missing parts from reference TRBV7-2 and TRBJ1-6): GAGVSQSPSNKVTEKGKDVELRCDPISGHTALYWYRQSLGQGLEFLIYFQGNSAPDKSGLPSDRFSAERTGGSVSTLTIQRTQQEDSAVYLCASSPRWGEYGDSPLHFGNGTRLTVT.

The J gene is TRBJ2-7, the V gene TRBV6-1, with 9 positions matching TRBD1. V lost 6 bases and J lost 4; bases outside the gene matches: 7. The germline gives CDR1 MNHNS, CDR2 SASEGT. The length of the CDR3 is 14 residues. The CDR3 nucleotides are TGTGCCAGCAGCTCCCACAGGGGGCCATACGAGCAGTACTTC. Protein product: CASSSHRGPYEQYF.

This sequence joins TRBV6-5 and TRBJ1-2; weak D call: TRBD1 (6 bases). The CDR3 is made up of 13 amino acids. Between the trimmed V and J ends, which lost 11 bases and 0 bases, there was a span of 13 bases. Germline CDR1 MNHEY, CDR2 SVGAGI. CDR3 in amino acids: CAAQGSSNYGYTF. CDR3 sequence (DNA): TGTGCCGCCCAGGGGAGTTCTAACTATGGCTACACCTTC.

The table lists this clone with a count of one. This chain joins TRBV14 and TRBJ2-3; D gene ambiguous. Germline loops: CDR1 SGHDN, CDR2 FVKESK. V shed 2 bases and J shed 1 base, with 13 bases lying between them. The CDR3 runs 16 residues. CDR3 sequence: CASSQPAIWGTDTQYF. In DNA form, the CDR3 reads TGTGCCAGCAGCCAACCCGCAATATGGGGCACAGATACGCAGTATTTT. Full variable domain (outside the CDR3, taken from reference TRBV14 and TRBJ2-3): EAGVTQFPSHSVIEKGQTVTLRCDPISGHDNLYWYRRVMGKEIKFLLHFVKESKQDESGMPNNRFLAERTGGTYSTLKVQPAELEDSGVYFCASSQPAIWGTDTQYFGPGTRLTVL.

The CDR3 region has the DNA TGTGCCAGCAGTTTATTAGTTATCGACAGGGTGGTGGAAGAGACCCAGTACTTC. Encoded protein: CASSLLVIDRVVEETQYF. The chain links TRBV28 to TRBJ2-5; 7 bases are shared with TRBD1. CDR3 length: 18 residues. The J segment lost 3 bases and the V segment lost 1 base, leaving 14 bases of the junction unmatched. Germline lookup yields CDR1 MDHEN and CDR2 SYDVKM.

The chain couples TRBV9 to TRBJ1-4; 10 nucleotides align to TRBD1. With V trimmed by 4 bases and J by 7 bases, 7 bases remained unmatched. This CDR3 region has 15 residues. Germline V gene sequence: CDR1 SGDLS, CDR2 YYNGEE. CDR3 nucleotides: TGTGCCAGCAGCCCAGAGGGACAGGGGACTGAAAAACTGTTTTTT. Translated, it gives CASSPEGQGTEKLFF.

The CDR3 is CASSLHSGSIDEQFF. The CDR3 nucleotides are TGCGCCAGCAGCTTGCATAGCGGGAGTATAGATGAGCAGTTCTTC. This chain connects TRBV5-1 to TRBJ2-1, with TRBD2 matching 9 bases. With V trimmed by 1 base and J by 8 bases, 7 bases remained unmatched. CDR1 SGHRS and CDR2 YFSETQ come from the germline V gene. The CDR3 is made up of 15 amino acids.